This T cell receptor (beta chain) was sequenced for a study of blood T cell repertoires in COVID-19 (dated by TCRdb to 2019 to 2021). For the wider study: Samples from collaborators originated in the United States, Italy and Spain and spanned both the acute and convalescent phases of COVID-19. Deeply sampled blood TCRbeta repertoires from subjects exposed to, actively infected with, or recovered from COVID-19 were included in the dataset. Where available, HLA class I and class II types were taken from metadata supplied by the sample provider and were not determined by assay-based typing. Samples came from the ongoing ImmuneRACE study (first 160 participants) plus 1,254 subjects from 6 global collaborators. A de-identified subject ID, COVID-19 status, age in years and sex were almost always included in the sample metadata. The repertoires were released in a freely available public database meant as a resource for research on the immune response to SARS-CoV-2. The prospective study material was composed of cDNA or gDNA derived from T cells, B-cell-depleted T cells, or PBMCs. The investigation overall reported the following: Clinical and demographic metadata were provided uncurated, with the amount varying by source and participant.

Concerning this clone itself: Its antigen is currently not known. Nothing much larger sits one base from this clone, and base qualities are not available.

TCRbeta CDR3 regions were amplified from genomic DNA by means of the immunoSEQ Assay, a bias-controlled multiplex PCR. On the authors' methods: The number of nucleated cells in each sample was estimated by amplification of reference gene primers within the assay. To quantify the absolute abundance of each unique TCRbeta CDR3 rearrangement, sequence reads were collapsed and filtered. For each sample, productive Simpson clonality was calculated as the square root of Simpson's diversity index across productive rearrangements. TCRdb provides this immuneACCESS table in a form limited to in-frame rearrangements. Some clones are lacking; in checked studies, under half of them reflect an unresolved V gene, and why the rest are absent is not known. That table supplies the V and J calls and clone size; D and trimming were determined from the DNA. In all, the sample holds approximately 180,000 clones, and approximately 79% of those were seen once. In total, the top ten clones hold 4% to 6.5% of the sample.

The germline V gene (reference sequence) gives CDR1 as GTSNPN and CDR2 as SVGIG. V drops 3 bases and J drops 4 bases, leaving 10 bases in between. From cysteine to phenylalanine, the CDR3 is 13 amino acids long. Just the 39-base CDR3 DNA is kept, in frame starting at base 1. In the prospective study, participants were about 18 to 95 years old, resided in around 25 geographic areas of the United States, and were enrolled through a virtual design. To assign participants to cohorts, the prospective study relied on clinical history that participants themselves reported in a screening survey and a study questionnaire. Mobile phlebotomists in the prospective study collected whole blood, serum and a nasopharyngeal or oropharyngeal swab from every participant. Participants in the prospective study had the option to provide additional blood draws and questionnaires over an approximately 2-month period. Before DNA extraction, blood samples from the prospective study were shipped at room temperature or frozen.

This receptor was taken from a woman aged 60-75 years with acute COVID-19. In this chain, TRBV30 is recombined with TRBJ1-3; the D segment could be TRBD1, given 5 matching bases. Specimen: PBMCs or T cells enriched from blood (not recorded which). The CDR3 protein sequence reads: CAWSPGLGNTIYF. The bases are TGTGCCTGGAGCCCAGGGTTGGGAAACACCATATATTTT.